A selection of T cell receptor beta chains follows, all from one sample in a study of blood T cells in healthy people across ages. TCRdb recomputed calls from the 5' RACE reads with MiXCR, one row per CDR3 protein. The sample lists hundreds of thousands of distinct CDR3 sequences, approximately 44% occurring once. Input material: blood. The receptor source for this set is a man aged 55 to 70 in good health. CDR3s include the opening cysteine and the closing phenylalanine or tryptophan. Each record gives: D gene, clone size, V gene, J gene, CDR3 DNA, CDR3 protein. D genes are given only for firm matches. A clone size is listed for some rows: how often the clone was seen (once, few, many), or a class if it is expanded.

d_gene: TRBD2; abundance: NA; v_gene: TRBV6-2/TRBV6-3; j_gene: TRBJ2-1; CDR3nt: TGTGCCAGCAGCTACCAGATCTCCGGGGGGACGTGGAACAATGAGCAGTTCTTC; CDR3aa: CASSYQISGGTWNNEQFF
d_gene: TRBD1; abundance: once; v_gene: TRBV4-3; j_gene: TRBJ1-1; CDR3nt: TGCGCCAGCAGCCAAGATACAGGGGGCACTGAAGCTTTCTTT; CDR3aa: CASSQDTGGTEAFF
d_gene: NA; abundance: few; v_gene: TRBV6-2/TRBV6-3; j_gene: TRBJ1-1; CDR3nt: TGTGCCAGCAGTTACCATAACCTGAACACTGAAGCTTTCTTT; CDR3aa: CASSYHNLNTEAFF
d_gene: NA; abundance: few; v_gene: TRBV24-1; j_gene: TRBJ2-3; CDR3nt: TGTGCCACCAGTGACCCTTCAGGGACAGATACGCAGTATTTT; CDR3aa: CATSDPSGTDTQYF
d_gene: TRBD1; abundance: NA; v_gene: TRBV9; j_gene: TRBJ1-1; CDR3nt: TGTGCCAGCAGCGGGTCCCGGGACAGGGTGGGGGCTGAAGCTTTCTTT; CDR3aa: CASSGSRDRVGAEAFF
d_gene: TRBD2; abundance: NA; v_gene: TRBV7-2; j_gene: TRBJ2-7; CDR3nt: TGTGCCAGCAGCCGAACACAGGTTAAGGGAGGGAAGCAGTACTTC; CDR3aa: CASSRTQVKGGKQYF
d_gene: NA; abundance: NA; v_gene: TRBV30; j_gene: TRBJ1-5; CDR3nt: TGTGCCTGGGCTACAGGGAATCAGCCCCAGCATTTT; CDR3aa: CAWATGNQPQHF
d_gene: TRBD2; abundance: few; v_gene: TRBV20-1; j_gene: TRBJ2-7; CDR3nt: TGCAGTGCTAGAATAGCGGGGGGGCCGTACGAGCAGTACTTC; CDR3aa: CSARIAGGPYEQYF
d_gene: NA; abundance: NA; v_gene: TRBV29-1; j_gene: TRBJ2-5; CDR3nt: TGCAGCGTTCAGGAGACAAACCACAATGAGCAGTACTTC; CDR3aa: CSVQETNHNEQYF
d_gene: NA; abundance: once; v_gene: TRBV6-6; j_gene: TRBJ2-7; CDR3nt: TGTGCCAGCAGTTCTGGGCGAGGGGTTGGCGAGCAGTACTTC; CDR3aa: CASSSGRGVGEQYF
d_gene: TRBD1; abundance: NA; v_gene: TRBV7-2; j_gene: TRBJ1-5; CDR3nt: TGTGCCAGCAGCCCGGGACAGGCGTTCAATCAGCCCCAGCATTTT; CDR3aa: CASSPGQAFNQPQHF
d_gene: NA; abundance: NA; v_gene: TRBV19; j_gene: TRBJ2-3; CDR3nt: TGTGCCAGTAGTTTAGACTACTCGGGGGGCACAGATACGCAGTATTTT; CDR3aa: CASSLDYSGGTDTQYF
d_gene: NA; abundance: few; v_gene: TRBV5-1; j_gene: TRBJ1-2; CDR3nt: TGCGCCAGCAGAAAAGGGGAGGCAGGGACCTCCGCCCAGGGATACACCTTC; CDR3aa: CASRKGEAGTSAQGYTF
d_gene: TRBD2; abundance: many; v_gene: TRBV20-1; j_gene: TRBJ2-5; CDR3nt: TGCAGTGCTAGAGTCCCCAGTGGCGGGGGGGCCCGAGAGACCCAGTACTTC; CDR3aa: CSARVPSGGGARETQYF
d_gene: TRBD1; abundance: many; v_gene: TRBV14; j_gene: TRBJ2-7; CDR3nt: TGTGCCAGCAGCCTACCCGGGACAGCCCCCTACGAGCAGTACTTC; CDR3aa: CASSLPGTAPYEQYF
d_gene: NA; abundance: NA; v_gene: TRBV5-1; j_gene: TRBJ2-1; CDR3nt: TGCGCCAGCAGCCCACAGACAACTTCCAATGAGCAGTTCTTC; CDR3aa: CASSPQTTSNEQFF
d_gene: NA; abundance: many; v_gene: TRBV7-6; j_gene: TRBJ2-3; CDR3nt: TGTGCCAGCAGCTTAGGGCCCGGCACAGATACGCAGTATTTT; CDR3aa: CASSLGPGTDTQYF
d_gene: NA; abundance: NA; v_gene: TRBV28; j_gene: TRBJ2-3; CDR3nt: TGTGCCAGCATATATGACGTAGCTATGAAAGATACGCAGTATTTT; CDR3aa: CASIYDVAMKDTQYF
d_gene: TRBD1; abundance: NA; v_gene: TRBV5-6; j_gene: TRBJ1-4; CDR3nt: TGTGCCAGCAGCTCGCAGGGGGTCGGCGAAAAACTGTTTTTT; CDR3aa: CASSSQGVGEKLFF
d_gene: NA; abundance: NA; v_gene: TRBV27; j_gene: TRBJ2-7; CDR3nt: TGTGCCAGCAGACCCCAGGGGTATAGCAATCCCACCCAGCAGTACTTC; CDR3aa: CASRPQGYSNPTQQYF
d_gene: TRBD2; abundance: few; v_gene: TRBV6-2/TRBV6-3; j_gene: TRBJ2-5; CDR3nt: TGTGCCAGCATCCGACTAGCGGGGGAAGGGACCCAGTACTTC; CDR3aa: CASIRLAGEGTQYF
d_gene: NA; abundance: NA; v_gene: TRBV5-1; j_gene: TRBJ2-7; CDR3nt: TGCGCCAGCAGCTCTTCCCGTTCGGCCACACAATCCTACGAGCAGTACTTC; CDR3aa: CASSSSRSATQSYEQYF
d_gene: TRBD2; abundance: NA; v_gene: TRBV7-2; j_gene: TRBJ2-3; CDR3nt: TGTGCCAGCAGAAAGGGACTAGCGGAGACAGGTACGCAGTATTTT; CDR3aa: CASRKGLAETGTQYF
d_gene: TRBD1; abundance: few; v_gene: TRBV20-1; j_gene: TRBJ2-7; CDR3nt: TGCAGTGCTAGACCGGGACAGGGCCAATACGAGCAGTACTTC; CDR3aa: CSARPGQGQYEQYF
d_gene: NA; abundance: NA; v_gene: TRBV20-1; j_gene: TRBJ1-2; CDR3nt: TGCAGTGCCCCAAGGGGGGGTCTCTATGGCTACACCTTC; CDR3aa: CSAPRGGLYGYTF